Following are 8 T cell receptor beta chains from one sample sequenced in a study of long-term antiretroviral therapy in people with HIV. Sequencing used immunoSEQ v3.0 at survey level. Here immunoSEQ multiplex PCR was the method, and the copy in TCRdb shows in-frame clones only, minus some. This table holds just under 40,000 clones, approximately 86% found once. The material was unsorted PBMCs, obtained just before starting antiretroviral therapy. All receptors come from a woman aged 18-29 years with HIV.

The gene calls are TRBV9 and TRBJ2-7, with no clear D. The CDR3 loop spans 12 amino acids. Germline assignment: CDR1 SGDLS and CDR2 YYNGEE. V shed 4 bases and J shed 0 bases, with 5 bases lying between them. DNA for the CDR3: TGTGCCAGCAGCCCGAGCTCCTACGAGCAGTACTTC. Translation gives CASSPSSYEQYF.

This chain uses TRBV6-1 with TRBJ2-5; 9 nucleotides agree with TRBD1. The CDR3 covers 14 residues. With 6 bases clipped from V and 2 bases from J, the junction kept 4 bases outside the gene matches. Germline V CDR1 and CDR2: MNHNS, SASEGT. Here the CDR3 DNA reads TGTGCCAGCAGGGGACAGGGATTACAAGAGACCCAGTACTTC. Its protein product is CASRGQGLQETQYF.

Only one count was recorded for this clone. The J gene is TRBJ2-7, the V gene TRBV28; TRBD1 agrees at 7 bases. This CDR3 region has 13 residues. The germline gives CDR1 MDHEN, CDR2 SYDVKM. With V trimmed by 6 bases and J by 3 bases, 5 bases remained unmatched. This CDR3 reads CASSSGTVYEQYF. The CDR3 coding sequence is TGTGCCAGCAGCTCCGGGACAGTCTACGAGCAGTACTTC.

The rearrangement uses TRBV19 and TRBJ2-7, with 9 bases aligning to TRBD2. The CDR3 totals 16 residues. After removal of 5 bases from V and 4 bases from J, the junction contained 12 bases not matched to a gene. Germline-derived CDR1 and CDR2 are LNHDA and SQIVND (reference sequence). The CDR3 DNA reads as TGTGCCAGTAGTTCTGAGGTTCTAGCGGGACCGTACGAGCAGTACTTC. Translation: CASSSEVLAGPYEQYF.

The rearrangement links TRBV4-1 to TRBJ2-5; 10 bases match TRBD2. Germline CDR1 and CDR2: MGHRA and YSYEKL. The CDR3 is 19 residues long. V trimming: 0 bases; J trimming: 1 base; junction bases outside the gene matches: 11. The CDR3 is CASSQDTGLAVVLQETQYF. CDR3 bases: TGCGCCAGCAGCCAAGATACAGGACTAGCGGTGGTGCTCCAAGAGACCCAGTACTTC.

The V and J genes are TRBV6-6 and TRBJ2-7; 9 nucleotides align to TRBD1. V was pared by 0 bases and J by 0 bases, with 3 bases of the junction left unmatched. Germline CDR1 reads MNHNY; CDR2 reads SVGAGI (reference sequence). The CDR3 runs to 16 residues. CDR3 in DNA: TGTGCCAGCAGTTACTCGAGACAGGGGGGCTCCTACGAGCAGTACTTC. Amino acid sequence: CASSYSRQGGSYEQYF.

The J gene is TRBJ1-5, the V gene TRBV6-1, with D tentatively TRBD1 (6 bases). Trimming stripped 3 bases from V and 0 bases from J, with 18 bases between. The CDR3 length is 18 residues. CDR1 is MNHNS, CDR2 SASEGT, per germline. The CDR3 is CASSDGQPGSSSNQPQHF. The CDR3 DNA reads as TGTGCCAGCAGTGACGGACAGCCGGGATCTTCTAGCAATCAGCCCCAGCATTTT.

The rearrangement links TRBV7-9 to TRBJ2-3; weak D call: TRBD1 (5 bases). Germline loops: CDR1 SEHNR, CDR2 FQNEAQ (reference sequence). V dropped 1 base and J dropped 4 bases, with 12 bases sitting between them. This CDR3 contains 15 residues. This CDR3 is CASSLVGLGSDTQYF. CDR3 sequence (DNA): TGTGCCAGCAGCTTAGTGGGGCTGGGTTCAGATACGCAGTATTTT. Looking up the rest from reference TRBV7-9 and TRBJ2-3 gives the full variable domain: DTGVSQNPRHKITKRGQNVTFRCDPISEHNRLYWYRQTLGQGPEFLTYFQNEAQLEKSRLLSDRFSAERPKGSFSTLEIQRTEQGDSAMYLCASSLVGLGSDTQYFGPGTRLTVL.